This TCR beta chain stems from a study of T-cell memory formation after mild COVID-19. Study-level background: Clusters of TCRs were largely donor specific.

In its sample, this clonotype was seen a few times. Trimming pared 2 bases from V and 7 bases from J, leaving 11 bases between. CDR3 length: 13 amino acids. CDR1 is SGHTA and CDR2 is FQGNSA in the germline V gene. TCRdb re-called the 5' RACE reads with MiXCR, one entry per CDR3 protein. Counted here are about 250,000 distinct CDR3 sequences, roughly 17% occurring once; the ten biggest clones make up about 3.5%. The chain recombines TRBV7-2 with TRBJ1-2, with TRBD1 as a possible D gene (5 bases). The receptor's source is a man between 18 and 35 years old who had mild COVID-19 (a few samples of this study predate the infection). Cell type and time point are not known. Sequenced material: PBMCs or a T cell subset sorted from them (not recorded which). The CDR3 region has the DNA TGTGCCAGCAGCTTAAGAGGGGAGGGTGGCTACACCTTC. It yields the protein CASSLRGEGGYTF. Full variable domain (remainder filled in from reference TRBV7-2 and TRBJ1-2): GAGVSQSPSNKVTEKGKDVELRCDPISGHTALYWYRQSLGQGLEFLIYFQGNSAPDKSGLPSDRFSAERTGGSVSTLTIQRTQQEDSAVYLCASSLRGEGGYTFGSGTRLTVV.